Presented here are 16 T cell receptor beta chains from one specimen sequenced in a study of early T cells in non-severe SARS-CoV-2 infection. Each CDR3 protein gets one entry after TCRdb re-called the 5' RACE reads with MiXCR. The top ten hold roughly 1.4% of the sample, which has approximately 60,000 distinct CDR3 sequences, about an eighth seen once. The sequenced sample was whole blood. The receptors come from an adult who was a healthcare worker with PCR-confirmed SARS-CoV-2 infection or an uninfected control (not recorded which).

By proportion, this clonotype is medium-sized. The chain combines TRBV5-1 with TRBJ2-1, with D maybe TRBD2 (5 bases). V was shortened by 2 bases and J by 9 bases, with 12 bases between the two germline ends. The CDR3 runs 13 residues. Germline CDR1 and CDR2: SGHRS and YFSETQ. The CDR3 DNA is TGCGCCAGCAGCTTTACCATTGAGGGTGAGCAGTTCTTC. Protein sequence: CASSFTIEGEQFF. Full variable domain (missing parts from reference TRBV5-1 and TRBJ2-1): KAGVTQTPRYLIKTRGQQVTLSCSPISGHRSVSWYQQTPGQGLQFLFEYFSETQRNKGNFPGRFSGRQFSNSRSEMNVSTLELGDSALYLCASSFTIEGEQFFGPGTRLTVL.

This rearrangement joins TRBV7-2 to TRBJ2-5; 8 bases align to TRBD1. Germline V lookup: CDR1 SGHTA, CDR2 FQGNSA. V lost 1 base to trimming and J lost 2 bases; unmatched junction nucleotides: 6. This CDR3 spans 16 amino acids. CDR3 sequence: CASSLEPNRGQETQYF. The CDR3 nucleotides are TGTGCCAGCAGCTTAGAACCCAACAGGGGGCAAGAGACCCAGTACTTC.

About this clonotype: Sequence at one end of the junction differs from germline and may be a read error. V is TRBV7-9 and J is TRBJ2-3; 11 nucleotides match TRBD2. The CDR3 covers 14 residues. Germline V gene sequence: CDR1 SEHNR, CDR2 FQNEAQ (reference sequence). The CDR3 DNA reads TGTGCCAGCAGCACTAGCGGGGGCACAGATATGCAGTATTTT. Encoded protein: CASSTSGGTDMQYF.

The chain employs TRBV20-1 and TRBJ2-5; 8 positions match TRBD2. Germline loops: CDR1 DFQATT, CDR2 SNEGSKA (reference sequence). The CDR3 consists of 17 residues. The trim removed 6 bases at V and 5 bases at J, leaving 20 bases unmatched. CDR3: CSAVSTGRGGMAETQYF. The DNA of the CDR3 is TGCAGTGCCGTTTCCACCGGGAGGGGGGGTATGGCGGAGACCCAGTACTTC.

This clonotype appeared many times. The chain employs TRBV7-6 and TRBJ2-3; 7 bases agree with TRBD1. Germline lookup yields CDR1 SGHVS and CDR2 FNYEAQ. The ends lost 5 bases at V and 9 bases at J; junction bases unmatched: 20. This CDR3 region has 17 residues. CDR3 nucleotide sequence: TGTGCCAGCAGCCCCGTCTTTTGGACAGGTAAAAACGGCACGCAGTATTTT. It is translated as CASSPVFWTGKNGTQYF.

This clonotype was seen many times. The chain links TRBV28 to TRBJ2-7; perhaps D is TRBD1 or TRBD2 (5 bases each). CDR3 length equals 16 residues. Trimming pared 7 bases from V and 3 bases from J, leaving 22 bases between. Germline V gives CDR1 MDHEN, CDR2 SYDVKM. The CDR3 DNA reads TGTGCCAGCATCGGGGCATCCAAAGGAGGCCGCTACGAGCAGTACTTC. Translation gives CASIGASKGGRYEQYF.

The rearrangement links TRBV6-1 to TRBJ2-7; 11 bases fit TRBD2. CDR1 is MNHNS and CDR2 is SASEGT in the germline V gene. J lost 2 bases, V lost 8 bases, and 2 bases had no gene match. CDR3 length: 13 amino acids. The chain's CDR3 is CASGTSGTYEQYF. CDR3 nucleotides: TGTGCCAGCGGGACTAGCGGAACCTACGAGCAGTACTTC.

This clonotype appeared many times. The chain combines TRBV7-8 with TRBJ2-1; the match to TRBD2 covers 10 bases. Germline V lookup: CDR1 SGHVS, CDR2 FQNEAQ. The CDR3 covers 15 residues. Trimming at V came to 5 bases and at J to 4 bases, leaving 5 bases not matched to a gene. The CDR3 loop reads CASSPIAGGYNEQFF. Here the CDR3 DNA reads TGTGCCAGCAGCCCTATAGCGGGGGGTTACAATGAGCAGTTCTTC.

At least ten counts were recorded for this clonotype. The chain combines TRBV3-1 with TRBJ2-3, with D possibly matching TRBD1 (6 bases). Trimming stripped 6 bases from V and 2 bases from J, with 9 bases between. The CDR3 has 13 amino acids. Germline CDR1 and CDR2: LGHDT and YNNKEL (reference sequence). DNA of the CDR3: TGTGCCAGCAGTTCAGGGGTCACAGATACGCAGTATTTT. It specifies CASSSGVTDTQYF.

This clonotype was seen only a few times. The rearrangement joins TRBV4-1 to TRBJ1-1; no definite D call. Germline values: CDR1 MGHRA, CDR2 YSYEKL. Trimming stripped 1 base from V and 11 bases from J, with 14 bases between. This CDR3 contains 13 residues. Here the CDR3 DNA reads TGCGCCAGCAGCCAAGTTCTCTCCCTCGGGGCTTTCTTT. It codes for CASSQVLSLGAFF.

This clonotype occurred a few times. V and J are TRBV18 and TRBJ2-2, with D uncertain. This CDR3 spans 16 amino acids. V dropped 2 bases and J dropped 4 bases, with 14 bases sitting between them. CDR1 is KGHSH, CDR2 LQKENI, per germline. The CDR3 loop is CASSPESHPATGELFF. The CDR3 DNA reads TGTGCCAGCTCACCAGAAAGCCACCCAGCCACCGGGGAGCTGTTTTTT. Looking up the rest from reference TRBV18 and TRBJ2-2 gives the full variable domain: NAGVMQNPRHLVRRRGQEARLRCSPMKGHSHVYWYRQLPEEGLKFMVYLQKENIIDESGMPKERFSAEFPKEGPSILRIQQVVRGDSAAYFCASSPESHPATGELFFGEGSRLTVL.

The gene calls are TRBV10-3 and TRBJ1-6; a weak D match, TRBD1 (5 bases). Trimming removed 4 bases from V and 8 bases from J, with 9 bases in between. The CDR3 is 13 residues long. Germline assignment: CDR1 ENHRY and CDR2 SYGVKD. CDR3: CAISGQGDSPLHF. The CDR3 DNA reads TGTGCCATCAGTGGGCAGGGAGATTCACCCCTCCACTTT.

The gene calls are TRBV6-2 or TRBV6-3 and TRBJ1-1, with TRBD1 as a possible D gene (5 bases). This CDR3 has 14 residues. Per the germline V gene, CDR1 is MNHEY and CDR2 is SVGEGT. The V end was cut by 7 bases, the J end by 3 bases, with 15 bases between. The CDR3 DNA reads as TGTGCCAGCACCAACGGGGCGACAGACACTGAAGCTTTCTTT. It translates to CASTNGATDTEAFF.

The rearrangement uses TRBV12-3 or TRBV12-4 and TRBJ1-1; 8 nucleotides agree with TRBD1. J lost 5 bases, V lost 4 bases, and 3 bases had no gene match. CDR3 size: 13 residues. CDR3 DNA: TGTGCCAGCAGTTGGGGACAGGTGACTGAAGCTTTCTTT. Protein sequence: CASSWGQVTEAFF.

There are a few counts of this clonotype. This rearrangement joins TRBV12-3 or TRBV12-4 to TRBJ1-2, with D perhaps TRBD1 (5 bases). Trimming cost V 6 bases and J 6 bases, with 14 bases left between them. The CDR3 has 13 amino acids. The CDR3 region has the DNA TGTGCCAGCAGACCCGGGGGTCGGCATGGCTACACCTTC. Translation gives CASRPGGRHGYTF.

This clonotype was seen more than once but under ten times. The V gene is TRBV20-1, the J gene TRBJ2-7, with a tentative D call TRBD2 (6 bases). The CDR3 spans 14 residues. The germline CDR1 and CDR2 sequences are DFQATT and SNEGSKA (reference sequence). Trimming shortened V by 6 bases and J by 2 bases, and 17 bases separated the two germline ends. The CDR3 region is CSAQPGRGTYEQYF. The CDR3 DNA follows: TGCAGTGCCCAACCTGGGCGGGGAACCTACGAGCAGTACTTC.